The TCR beta chain described here comes from a study of CD8 T cells in Susac syndrome. RNA, at 0.5 to 1 ug, was reverse transcribed with random hexamers. TCRdb used MiXCR to reprocess the immunoSEQ multiplex PCR reads, holding one entry per CDR3 protein. The repertoire holds some 450,000 distinct CDR3 sequences, 75% to 90% seen once, with around 0.12% in the top ten. CDR3 length: 14 amino acids. In germline, CDR1 is SQVTM, CDR2 ANQGSEA. Trimming took 1 base from V and 1 from J; bases not matched to a gene: 3. The material sequenced was CD8+ T cells from PBMCs. V gene TRBV29-1 combines with J gene TRBJ1-1, with 7 positions matching TRBD1. This clonotype was obtained from a human donor with multiple sclerosis. The CDR3 spells CSVEATGQNTEAFF. CDR3 DNA: TGCAGCGTTGAAGCGACAGGGCAGAACACTGAAGCTTTCTTT.